This T cell receptor (beta chain) emerged from a study of early T cells in non-severe SARS-CoV-2 infection. Study as a whole: It was bulk RNA from unsorted whole blood that was sequenced, and the chains were unpaired.

The germline V gene encodes CDR1 LNHDA and CDR2 SQIVND (reference sequence). The CDR3 is 14 amino acids. Trimming took 5 bases from V and 3 from J, leaving 11 bases between them. The TCR library protocol attached unique molecular identifiers to the individual cDNA molecules. TCRdb called the 5' RACE reads again in MiXCR, with one record for every CDR3 protein. The data contain tens of thousands of distinct CDR3 sequences, roughly 5% of them seen just once; the ten biggest clones take up 4.9%. Study conclusions and caveats: Matches to VDJdb favored anti-spike CD8 responses and missed private and CD4 specificities.

Regarding this clonotype: Its target is unknown.

The clonotype originates from an adult who was a healthcare worker with PCR-confirmed SARS-CoV-2 infection or an uninfected control (not recorded which). This chain joins TRBV19 and TRBJ1-5; D is uncertain. Sequenced: whole blood. The CDR3 DNA follows: TGTGCCAGTAGTGCGCACCGGGACAATCAGCCCCAGCATTTT. As protein: CASSAHRDNQPQHF.